One sample yielded the 31 T cell receptor beta chains listed below, sequenced in a study of vaccination effects on CD4 cells after COVID-19. The table came from immunoSEQ multiplex PCR; TCRdb's copy has only in-frame clones and leaves some out. The sample lists some 79,000 clones, approximately 81% occurring once. Expansion with viral peptide pools was applied to antigen-specific CD4+ T cells by the ViraFEST assay prior to sequencing. CD4+ T cell isolation took place after approximately 11 days of culture. Their target antigens are unknown. Sequenced here: CD4+ T cells from PBMCs cultured with HCoV-229E spike peptides, sampled before COVID-19 vaccination. These receptors were obtained from a human donor who received a COVID-19 vaccine.

The chain carries TRBV4-2 and TRBJ2-3, with unresolved D. From germline, CDR1 is LGHNA and CDR2 YNFKEQ. This CDR3 has 16 amino acids. Trimming cost V 0 bases and J 0 bases, with 10 bases left between them. The CDR3 is CASSQEAGISTDTQYF. DNA for the CDR3: TGTGCCAGCAGCCAAGAGGCAGGTATTAGCACAGATACGCAGTATTTT.

V gene TRBV7-9 combines with J gene TRBJ1-1; 8 bases fit TRBD1. CDR3 length: 14 residues. After removal of 6 bases from V and 11 bases from J, the junction contained 14 bases not matched to a gene. In germline, CDR1 is SEHNR, CDR2 FQNEAQ (reference sequence). This CDR3 is CASSYRGQGSFAFF. The CDR3 nucleotides are TGTGCCAGCAGTTATCGCGGACAGGGATCGTTTGCTTTCTTT.

J is TRBJ1-5 and V is TRBV19, with D tentatively TRBD1 (6 bases). The CDR3 length is 15 residues. Germline lookup yields CDR1 LNHDA and CDR2 SQIVND (reference sequence). V lost 5 bases and J lost 0, with 11 bases in between. CDR3 in amino acids: CASSDRYYSNQPQHF. The CDR3 coding sequence is TGTGCCAGTAGTGACAGGTATTATAGCAATCAGCCCCAGCATTTT.

This clone was observed a few times. The J gene is TRBJ1-2, the V gene TRBV6-4; 9 bases line up with TRBD1. This CDR3 region has 15 residues. The germline CDR1 and CDR2 sequences are MRHNA and SNTAGT. The ends lost 0 bases at V and 7 bases at J; junction bases unmatched: 6. CDR3 amino acids: CASSDSPGTGSGYTF. The CDR3 DNA sequence: TGTGCCAGCAGTGACTCCCCTGGGACAGGGAGTGGCTACACCTTC.

The chain is built from TRBV7-2 and TRBJ1-6; D is possibly TRBD1 (6 bases). The V gene lost 5 bases and the J gene lost 6 bases, with 11 bases spanning the gap. The CDR3 contains 14 residues. The germline V gene encodes CDR1 SGHTA and CDR2 FQGNSA. The CDR3 coding sequence is TGTGCCAGCAGCATGGACAGAGCTAATTCACCCCTCCACTTT. Translated, it gives CASSMDRANSPLHF.

The CDR3 sequence is CATSDPTMDRNNEQFF. In DNA form, the CDR3 reads TGTGCCACCAGTGATCCGACAATGGACCGAAACAATGAGCAGTTCTTC. The rearrangement joins TRBV24-1 to TRBJ2-1; the D is unclear. V lost 3 bases and J lost 5, with 16 bases in between. This CDR3 is built from 16 residues. CDR1 and CDR2 from the germline V gene are KGHDR and SFDVKD.

The gene calls are TRBV7-3 and TRBJ2-3; D is uncertain. Germline V gene sequence: CDR1 SGHTA, CDR2 FQGTGA. Trimming took off 0 bases at V and 4 bases at J, with 2 bases between the two ends. The CDR3 has 12 residues. The DNA for the CDR3 is TGTGCCAGCAGCTTAACGGCAGATACGCAGTATTTT. Its translation is CASSLTADTQYF.

V and J are TRBV9 and TRBJ2-5, with D tentatively TRBD1 or TRBD2 (7 bases each). Germline CDR1 SGDLS, CDR2 YYNGEE. V dropped 4 bases and J dropped 5 bases, with 15 bases sitting between them. The CDR3 covers 14 residues. The CDR3 DNA reads as TGTGCCAGCAGCATCCGACAGGGAGGGGAGACCCAGTACTTC. Translation: CASSIRQGGETQYF.

This clone was observed a single time. The chain has TRBV4-3 and TRBJ2-1; D possibly corresponds to TRBD1 (8 bases). Germline CDR1 reads LGHNA; CDR2 reads YSLEER. The CDR3 consists of 21 residues. The V and J ends lost 0 bases and 0 bases respectively, with 24 bases between them. This CDR3 reads CASSQDRGGAGGVSSYNEQFF. CDR3 bases: TGCGCCAGCAGCCAAGATAGGGGGGGTGCAGGGGGCGTAAGCTCCTACAATGAGCAGTTCTTC.

The genes are TRBV30 and TRBJ1-6; no definite D call. CDR3 length: 11 residues. Trimming took off 5 bases at V and 14 bases at J, with 13 bases between the two ends. Germline assignment: CDR1 GTSNPN and CDR2 SVGIG (reference sequence). CDR3 bases: TGTGCCTGGTCCCACCTAGGGACCCTCCACTTT. Translation gives CAWSHLGTLHF.

V gene TRBV5-1 combines with J gene TRBJ2-3, with 8 bases lining up with TRBD2. V shed 0 bases, J shed 6 bases, and the junction held 6 bases outside the gene matches. This CDR3 has 15 residues. Per germline, CDR1 SGHRS and CDR2 YFSETQ. DNA of the CDR3: TGCGCCAGCAGCTTGGGGGGACTAGACGCTGATACGCAGTATTTT. It specifies CASSLGGLDADTQYF.

The chain has TRBV7-9 and TRBJ2-5, with D unclear. The V end lost 0 bases, the J end lost 2 bases, and 7 bases lay between the germline ends. The germline V gene has CDR1 SEHNR and CDR2 FQNEAQ (reference sequence). The CDR3 is 14 amino acids. CDR3 protein: CASSLARIQETQYF. The CDR3 DNA reads TGTGCCAGCAGCTTAGCGCGGATACAAGAGACCCAGTACTTC.

The chain carries TRBV12-3 or TRBV12-4 and TRBJ2-5, with D unresolved. The V end was cut by 3 bases, the J end by 4 bases, with 9 bases between. The CDR3 totals 13 residues. The CDR3 DNA follows: TGTGCCAGCAGTTTCGAGGTGGGAGAGACCCAGTACTTC. Its translation is CASSFEVGETQYF.

The rearrangement links TRBV6-5 to TRBJ2-5; 13 bases match TRBD2. The CDR3 contains 16 residues. Germline values: CDR1 MNHEY, CDR2 SVGAGI. J gave up 5 bases and V 0 bases, and 3 bases lay outside the gene matches. The DNA for the CDR3 is TGTGCCAGCAGTTACTCACTAGCGGGGGGGCGGGAGACCCAGTACTTC. Its protein is CASSYSLAGGRETQYF.

The chain has TRBV5-1 and TRBJ1-1; no clear D. From germline, CDR1 is SGHRS and CDR2 YFSETQ. Trimming took 5 bases from V and 0 from J, leaving 11 bases between them. The CDR3 has 14 amino acids. CDR3 sequence: CASSFSHMNTEAFF. DNA for the CDR3: TGCGCCAGCAGTTTCTCACACATGAACACTGAAGCTTTCTTT.

V and J are TRBV12-3 or TRBV12-4 and TRBJ2-2; TRBD1 or TRBD2 may be the D gene (5 bases each). This CDR3 contains 13 residues. V was trimmed by 6 bases and J by 5 bases, leaving 10 bases between them. This chain's CDR3 is CASRLGETGELFF. The CDR3 DNA sequence: TGTGCCAGCAGACTGGGGGAGACCGGGGAGCTGTTTTTT.

The genes are TRBV6-5 and TRBJ1-2; weak D call: TRBD1 (5 bases). V was trimmed by 5 bases and J by 2 bases, leaving 9 bases between them. The CDR3 spans 13 residues. The germline gives CDR1 MNHEY, CDR2 SVGAGI. The CDR3 here is CASSRDSNYGYTF. CDR3 bases: TGTGCCAGCAGTCGAGACAGCAACTATGGCTACACCTTC.

V is TRBV15 and J is TRBJ1-3; D uncertain. CDR3 length equals 16 residues. CDR1 and CDR2 from the germline V gene are LNHNV and YYDKDF (reference sequence). The V gene lost 0 bases and the J gene lost 0 bases, with 9 bases spanning the gap. The CDR3 spells CATSRDRGYSGNTIYF. CDR3 nucleotides: TGTGCCACCAGCAGAGATCGTGGTTACTCTGGAAACACCATATATTTT.

This clone appeared a single time. CDR3 sequence: CSVERDRGNEQFF. CDR3 in DNA: TGCAGCGTTGAAAGGGACAGGGGGAATGAGCAGTTCTTC. The V and J genes are TRBV29-1 and TRBJ2-1; 11 nucleotides agree with TRBD1. The V and J ends lost 2 bases and 7 bases, in that order; junction bases with no gene match: 1. CDR1 is SQVTM and CDR2 is ANQGSEA in the germline V gene. CDR3 size: 13 residues.

This clone was found a few times. The V gene is TRBV9, the J gene TRBJ2-2; possibly TRBD1 for D (5 bases). Per the germline V gene, CDR1 is SGDLS and CDR2 is YYNGEE. V dropped 1 base and J dropped 1 base, with 11 bases sitting between them. The CDR3 length is 16 residues. CDR3 in amino acids: CASSVLGQVNTGELFF. CDR3 sequence (DNA): TGTGCCAGCAGCGTACTGGGGCAGGTGAACACCGGGGAGCTGTTTTTT.

The chain links TRBV10-3 to TRBJ2-4, with D tentatively TRBD2 (6 bases). V was trimmed by 3 bases and J by 7 bases, leaving 13 bases between them. The CDR3 runs 14 residues. Germline loops: CDR1 ENHRY, CDR2 SYGVKD. The CDR3 nucleotides are TGTGCCATCAGTGATAATCACAGCGGGAACATTCAGTACTTC. It yields the protein CAISDNHSGNIQYF.

The rearrangement uses TRBV24-1 and TRBJ2-1; TRBD1 agrees at 9 bases. The J segment lost 7 bases and the V segment lost 4 bases, leaving 10 bases of the junction unmatched. This CDR3 is built from 16 residues. From germline, CDR1 is KGHDR and CDR2 SFDVKD. The CDR3 loop reads CATSDPGGQGRNEQFF. The CDR3 nucleotides read TGTGCCACCAGTGACCCCGGGGGACAGGGAAGGAATGAGCAGTTCTTC.

The rearrangement uses TRBV29-1 and TRBJ1-4; the D gene is possibly TRBD1 (5 bases). The CDR3 runs to 15 residues. V was shortened by 4 bases and J by 2 bases, with 14 bases between the two germline ends. The germline V gene encodes CDR1 SQVTM and CDR2 ANQGSEA. CDR3 nucleotide sequence: TGCAGCGTTGCAGAACCCCGGGGGACTAATGAAAAACTGTTTTTT. It yields the protein CSVAEPRGTNEKLFF.

The gene calls are TRBV28 and TRBJ1-1, with 11 positions matching TRBD1. This CDR3 has 16 residues. Germline V gene sequence: CDR1 MDHEN, CDR2 SYDVKM. With V trimmed by 5 bases and J by 5 bases, 10 bases remained unmatched. The CDR3 loop reads CASSTPPGTGGTEAFF. CDR3 coding DNA: TGTGCCAGCAGTACCCCTCCCGGGACAGGGGGAACTGAAGCTTTCTTT.

This clone has more than one count but fewer than ten. The J gene is TRBJ1-1, the V gene TRBV29-1; a possible D gene is TRBD1 (6 bases). The CDR3 is 14 amino acids. Germline CDR1 and CDR2: SQVTM and ANQGSEA. V lost 3 bases and J lost 1, with 12 bases in between. This CDR3 is CSVETGTRNTEAFF. The CDR3 DNA sequence: TGCAGCGTTGAGACCGGGACAAGGAACACTGAAGCTTTCTTT.

The rearrangement uses TRBV6-4 and TRBJ2-2, with TRBD1 matching over 8 bases. This CDR3 comprises 15 residues. Trimming at V came to 0 bases and at J to 6 bases, leaving 3 bases not matched to a gene. Germline CDR1 MRHNA, CDR2 SNTAGT. CDR3 in amino acids: CASSDSGRGPGELFF. CDR3 DNA: TGTGCCAGCAGTGACTCGGGCAGGGGGCCCGGGGAGCTGTTTTTT.

This chain connects TRBV5-1 to TRBJ1-2; TRBD1 agrees at 8 bases. CDR3 length: 14 residues. Looked up from germline, CDR1 is SGHRS and CDR2 is YFSETQ. Trimming removed 1 base from V and 6 bases from J; junction bases left unmatched: 5. The CDR3 nucleotides read TGCGCCAGCAGCTTGACTCAACAGGGGGATGGCTACACCTTC. It translates to CASSLTQQGDGYTF.

The chain recombines TRBV18 with TRBJ2-5; TRBD1 is a possible D gene (6 bases). Trimming cost V 0 bases and J 4 bases, with 12 bases left between them. Germline V gene sequence: CDR1 KGHSH, CDR2 LQKENI. The CDR3 extends over 15 amino acids. The CDR3 reads CASSPPQGHGETQYF. CDR3 DNA sequence: TGTGCCAGCTCACCACCTCAGGGACACGGAGAGACCCAGTACTTC.

The chain combines TRBV24-1 with TRBJ1-5; D unclear. CDR1 and CDR2 (germline): KGHDR, SFDVKD. This CDR3 is 15 amino acids long. Trimming stripped 7 bases from V and 0 bases from J, with 12 bases between. CDR3 loop: CATRERQNSNQPQHF. CDR3 DNA: TGTGCCACCAGGGAGAGGCAGAATAGCAATCAGCCCCAGCATTTT.

This chain connects TRBV5-1 to TRBJ2-1, with 7 bases that match TRBD2. CDR1 and CDR2 (germline): SGHRS, YFSETQ. The CDR3 extends over 15 amino acids. J gave up 1 base and V 5 bases, and 6 bases lay outside the gene matches. CDR3 DNA: TGCGCCAGCAGAGGACTAGTCGGGTCCTACAATGAGCAGTTCTTC. Its protein product is CASRGLVGSYNEQFF.

The V call is TRBV15, the J call TRBJ1-4; weak D call: TRBD1 (6 bases). Germline CDR1 LNHNV, CDR2 YYDKDF (reference sequence). The CDR3 runs 14 residues. Trimming took 0 bases from V and 5 from J, leaving 7 bases between them. CDR3 sequence: CATSRERGNEKLFF. DNA for the CDR3: TGTGCCACCAGCAGAGAAAGGGGGAATGAAAAACTGTTTTTT.